This TCR beta chain was identified during a study of blood T cell repertoires in COVID-19. Study as a whole: Specimens from acute and convalescent COVID-19 originated in the United States, Italy and Spain. From T cells, B-cell-depleted T cells, or PBMCs came the material, which was cDNA or gDNA.

The repertoire was sequenced with immunoSEQ multiplex PCR; TCRdb's copy has only in-frame clones and lacks some. The table lists roughly 200,000 clones, around 89% of them singletons. Participant ages covered 18 to 89 years across around 22 US areas. Each participant's cohort was designated according to participant-reported clinical history. On this clone itself: The same CDR3 arises from other DNA sequences in this sample as well.

Trimming removed 6 bases at V and 0 bases at J, with 11 bases between. From germline, CDR1 is KGHSH and CDR2 LQKENI. The CDR3 extends over 14 amino acids. The source of this sequence is a man younger than 45 who had recovered from COVID-19. Sequencing was carried out using PBMCs or T cells enriched from blood (not recorded which). J is TRBJ1-1 and V is TRBV18, with D hard to call. CDR3 coding DNA: TGTGCCAGCTCCCCCTCACAGATGAACACTGAAGCTTTCTTT. This gives the protein CASSPSQMNTEAFF.